Listed below are T cell receptor beta chains from one sample, sequenced in a study of shared clonotypes between healthy human individuals. Sequencing was performed with immunoSEQ multiplex PCR; in TCRdb, only in-frame clones are kept and a portion is missing. This sample has approximately 2.5 million clones, with under 95% found just once. The source material was naive CD4+ T cells from PBMCs. All receptors derive from a young man in good health. Some clones in this sample may be carry-over from other donors' samples. Both conserved end residues are part of each CDR3. Fields, in order: clone size, D gene, V gene, J gene, CDR3 DNA, CDR3 protein. A D gene is named only where the DNA matches it firmly. Rows give clone size only sometimes, using once, few, many, or a class for an expanded clone.

once	.	TRBV6-1	TRBJ1-1	TGTGCCAGCAGTGGAAGGCCCAGGGACACTGAAGCTTTCTTT	CASSGRPRDTEAFF
.	.	TRBV19	TRBJ1-1	TGTGCCACCAGGACTCAACCCGCTATGATGAACACTGAAGCTTTCTTT	CATRTQPAMMNTEAFF
.	.	TRBV5-1	TRBJ2-7	TGCGCCAGCAGCTTGGCCTTACAAAGGGACGGCGACTACGAGCAGTACTTC	CASSLALQRDGDYEQYF
.	.	TRBV27	TRBJ2-1	TGTGCCAGCAGTTTATCGTGGGCTGGGGGCAATGAGCAGTTCTTC	CASSLSWAGGNEQFF
.	.	TRBV28	TRBJ1-1	TGTGCCAGCAGTTTAACTGACGGAGCTTTCTTT	CASSLTDGAFF
.	.	TRBV19	TRBJ2-5	TGTGCCAGTAGTATCGAGACAGGAGGGTCCGAGACCCAGTACTTC	CASSIETGGSETQYF
.	.	TRBV7-9	TRBJ1-2	TGTGCCAGCAGCTTCTTAAAGGAATTTCATGGCTACACCTTC	CASSFLKEFHGYTF
.	.	TRBV6-1	TRBJ1-2	TGTGCCGCACTCCGAGATACTAACTATGGCTACACCTTC	CAALRDTNYGYTF
.	TRBD2	TRBV14	TRBJ2-1	TGTGCCAGCAGCCTCGGACGGGAGGGTGAGCAGTTCTTC	CASSLGREGEQFF
few	.	TRBV6-6	TRBJ1-5	TGTGCCAGCAGCCTCGGACGGAGACTCAATCAGCCCCAGCATTTT	CASSLGRRLNQPQHF
.	.	TRBV5-1	TRBJ2-7	TGCGCCAGCAGCTTAGGGGGGTACGAGCAGTACTTC	CASSLGGYEQYF
.	.	TRBV15	TRBJ2-3	TGTGCCACCAGCAGAATTGGACAGATCACAGATACGCAGTATTTT	CATSRIGQITDTQYF
.	TRBD2	TRBV9	TRBJ2-1	TGTGCCAGCAGCGTACTTAGCGGGAGAAGCTACAATGAGCAGTTCTTC	CASSVLSGRSYNEQFF
.	.	TRBV6-5	TRBJ1-2	TGTGCCAGCAGCGAGACGAACTATGGCTACACCTTC	CASSETNYGYTF
.	TRBD2	TRBV7-2	TRBJ2-1	TGTGCCAGCAGCTTATCGGTAGCTAGCGGGAGTCGCGAGCAGTTCTTC	CASSLSVASGSREQFF
.	.	TRBV27	TRBJ1-4	TGTGCCAGCAGTTTAACCGGTACAACTAATGAAAAACTGTTTTTT	CASSLTGTTNEKLFF
.	TRBD2	TRBV19	TRBJ2-1	TGTGCCAGTAGGAGACTAGCGAACAATGAGCAGTTCTTC	CASRRLANNEQFF
.	.	TRBV7-2	TRBJ2-1	TGTGCCAGCAGCCCAAACAGAGCCTTTCGGGCGCAGTTCTTC	CASSPNRAFRAQFF
.	.	TRBV9	TRBJ2-3	TGTGCCAGCAGCGTAGGCCCGGTCTACACAGATACGCAGTATTTT	CASSVGPVYTDTQYF
.	TRBD1	TRBV28	TRBJ1-2	TGTGCCAGCATCGACAGGGTCTATGGCTACACCTTC	CASIDRVYGYTF
.	TRBD1	TRBV2	TRBJ1-4	TGTGCCAGCAGTGATGGGTTAGGGGGCCATGAAAAACTGTTTTTT	CASSDGLGGHEKLFF
once	.	TRBV19	TRBJ1-1	TGTGCCAGTAGTAGGACACCGAACACTGAAGCTTTCTTT	CASSRTPNTEAFF
.	.	TRBV18	TRBJ1-1	TGTGCCAGCTCACAGTCGGGGGTGGGGACTGAAGCTTTCTTT	CASSQSGVGTEAFF
.	.	TRBV29-1	TRBJ2-7	TGCAGCGTTAAGGGGGACCCTACCACCAAGCAGTACTTC	CSVKGDPTTKQYF
.	.	TRBV6-5	TRBJ2-3	TGTGCCAGCAGTTACTCGGCGGGACGGGCAGATACGCAGTATTTT	CASSYSAGRADTQYF
.	.	TRBV7-2	TRBJ2-5	TGTGCCAGCAGCTTCCAGTGGCAAGAGACCCAGTACTTC	CASSFQWQETQYF
.	.	TRBV28	TRBJ1-6	TGTGCCAGCAGCACAAGTAGCTCCTATAATTCACCCCTCCACTTT	CASSTSSSYNSPLHF
.	TRBD2	TRBV6-6	TRBJ2-3	TGTGCCAGCAGTCCGGAACTAGCGGGAGGGGGGGATACGCAGTATTTT	CASSPELAGGGDTQYF
.	.	TRBV18	TRBJ2-3	TGTGCCAGCTCACCAACGGGACATAGCACAGATACGCAGTATTTT	CASSPTGHSTDTQYF
.	.	TRBV27	TRBJ2-5	TGTGCCAGCAGTTTGACCCGAGAGGAGACCCAGTACTTC	CASSLTREETQYF
.	TRBD1	TRBV27	TRBJ1-1	TGTGCCAGCAGTCTCCGCCCTCCGGGACAGGGGGTAAATGAAGCTTTCTTT	CASSLRPPGQGVNEAFF
.	.	TRBV6-1	TRBJ2-2	TGTGCCAGCAGTGAAAGACCTGAGGGACTCGGGGAGCTGTTTTTT	CASSERPEGLGELFF
.	.	TRBV10-3	TRBJ2-1	TGTGCCATCAGTCCCTCTGGTGTAAGCTCCTACAATGAGCAGTTCTTC	CAISPSGVSSYNEQFF